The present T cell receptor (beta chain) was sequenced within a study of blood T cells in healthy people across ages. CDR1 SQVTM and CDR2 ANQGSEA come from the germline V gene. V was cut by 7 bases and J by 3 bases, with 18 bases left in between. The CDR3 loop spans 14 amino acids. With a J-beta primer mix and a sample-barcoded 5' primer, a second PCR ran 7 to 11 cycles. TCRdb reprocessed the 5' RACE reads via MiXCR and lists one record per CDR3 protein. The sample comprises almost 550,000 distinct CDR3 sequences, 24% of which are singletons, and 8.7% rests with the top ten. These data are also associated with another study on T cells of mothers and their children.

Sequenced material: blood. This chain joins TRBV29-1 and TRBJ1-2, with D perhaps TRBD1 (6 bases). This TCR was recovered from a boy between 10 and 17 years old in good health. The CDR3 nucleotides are TGCAGCGGACTCTCCATACAGGGATACTATGGCTACACCTTC. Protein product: CSGLSIQGYYGYTF.